A selection of T cell receptor beta chains follows, all from one sample in a study of OX40 agonist ivuxolimab in advanced cancers. Sequencing used immunoSEQ multiplex PCR; TCRdb keeps in-frame clones, though not all of them. Among some 80,000 clones, about 86% were seen once, and the ten largest hold less than 2%. Sequencing used CD4+ or CD8+ T cells sorted from blood, obtained in a trial of the OX40 agonist ivuxolimab. Receptors originate from an adult with an advanced solid tumor such as melanoma, head and neck, liver or kidney cancer. The CDR3 runs from the conserved cysteine through the conserved F or W. Fields, in order: J gene, V gene, D gene, clone size, CDR3 DNA, CDR3 protein. A D gene is named only where the DNA matches it firmly. Rows may omit the clone size; those that give it use once, few, many or a size class.

>TRBJ1-1|TRBV15|.|.
TGTGCCGCACATTACCGGAAAAGAGCCTTGAACACTGAAGCTTTCTTT
CAAHYRKRALNTEAFF
>TRBJ1-5|TRBV30|.|.
TGTGCCTGGACACAGGGTCGCAATCAGCCCCAGCATTTT
CAWTQGRNQPQHF
>TRBJ1-1|TRBV5-6|TRBD1|.
TGTGCCAGCAGCCGGGACAGAGCCTTGAACACTGAAGCTTTCTTT
CASSRDRALNTEAFF
>TRBJ2-7|TRBV28|TRBD2|few
TGTGCCAGCGAAGCGGGACTCGCCTCTCACGAGCAGTACTTC
CASEAGLASHEQYF
>TRBJ2-3|TRBV19|TRBD2|.
TGTGCCAGTAGGAAGGACGGGACTAGCGGGAGAGATACGCAGTATTTT
CASRKDGTSGRDTQYF
>TRBJ2-5|TRBV23-1|.|.
TGCGCCAGCAGTTTTCACAGGGTAGAAGAGACCCAGTACTTC
CASSFHRVEETQYF
>TRBJ1-5|TRBV7-2|.|.
TGTGCCAGCAGCTTTCTGGGGGGCAATCAGCCCCAGCATTTT
CASSFLGGNQPQHF
>TRBJ1-1|TRBV6-5|.|.
TGTGCCAGCAGTGTAAGAACCAGGGCCAGCACTGAAGCTTTCTTT
CASSVRTRASTEAFF
>TRBJ1-1|TRBV29-1|TRBD1|.
TGCAGCGTCGGGACAGGTGAAACTGAAGCTTTCTTT
CSVGTGETEAFF
>TRBJ1-4|TRBV30|.|.
TGTGCCTGGAGTGCGGGGGGTTCAACTAATGAAAAACTGTTTTTT
CAWSAGGSTNEKLFF
>TRBJ2-3|TRBV7-2|TRBD2|.
TGTGCCAGCAGCCCCACGAGGGCGGGGGGCACAGATACGCAGTATTTT
CASSPTRAGGTDTQYF
>TRBJ1-6|TRBV5-4|TRBD1|.
TGTGCCAGCAGCTTGGATACAGGGGTGGATTCACCCCTCCACTTT
CASSLDTGVDSPLHF
>TRBJ1-2|TRBV18|.|.
TGTGCCAGCTCACCCATGCCGATCCTCAAGGACTATGGCTACACCTTC
CASSPMPILKDYGYTF
>TRBJ2-5|TRBV30|.|few
TGTGCCTGGAGTGGCCGGGGGACACCCTTGGGGACCCAGTACTTC
CAWSGRGTPLGTQYF
>TRBJ2-5|TRBV28|TRBD2|.
TGTGCCAGCAGTTTCGCGGGGGGGACGGCCCAGTACTTC
CASSFAGGTAQYF
>TRBJ1-6|TRBV27|.|.
TGTGCCAGCAGTTCGCGGGGCGACCCGGCCGCCGCTAATTCACCCCTCCACTTT
CASSSRGDPAAANSPLHF
>TRBJ2-5|TRBV7-3|.|.
TGTGCCAGCGCTCCCTTGACCCCATCGGAGACCCAGTACTTC
CASAPLTPSETQYF
>TRBJ2-1|TRBV7-3|.|.
TGTGCCAGCAGCTCATCAGGGGGGGCGTATCTTGATGAGCAGTTCTTC
CASSSSGGAYLDEQFF
>TRBJ1-2|TRBV5-6|.|.
TGTGCCAGCAGCTTGGCAGGTGACTATGGCTACACCTTC
CASSLAGDYGYTF
>TRBJ2-5|TRBV7-2|TRBD2|.
TGTGCCAGCAGCTTAGAGCGGGGAGAGACCCAGTACTTC
CASSLERGETQYF
>TRBJ2-3|TRBV7-2|.|.
TGTGCCAGCAGCTTTCTGCTGGCAGATACGCAGTATTTT
CASSFLLADTQYF
>TRBJ2-1|TRBV5-1|.|once
TGCGCCAGCAGCTTGGCTAGATCCCACGGTGAGCAGTTCTTC
CASSLARSHGEQFF
>TRBJ2-5|TRBV19|TRBD1|.
TGTGCCAGTAGTATAGGGGGACAGGGGGGAGAGACCCAGTACTTC
CASSIGGQGGETQYF
>TRBJ2-1|TRBV7-3|TRBD2|.
TGTGCCAGCAGCCCTAAGGGCGGGAGACACTTACGGAATGAGCAGTTCTTC
CASSPKGGRHLRNEQFF
>TRBJ1-6|TRBV16|.|.
TGTGCCAGCAGCCTGACGCAGGGACCTTATTCACCCCTCCACTTT
CASSLTQGPYSPLHF
>TRBJ2-3|TRBV7-9|TRBD2|.
TGTGCCAGCAGCGTTAGCGGGGGCACAGATACGCAGTATTTT
CASSVSGGTDTQYF